This T cell receptor beta chain originates from a study of cytomegalovirus exposure and HLA in healthy donors. Across the study: Approximately 180 million T cells yielded about 120 million unique TCR beta sequences, as an earlier analysis found. Overall study results and limits: Immune exposure was documented only through CMV serostatus. TCR beta chains numbering under 200 were designated cytomegalovirus-associated.

V was clipped by 0 bases and J by 3 bases, with 13 bases between them. From germline, CDR1 is SGHRS and CDR2 YFSETQ. The CDR3 loop spans 15 amino acids. This clone has a single count. What it binds is unknown. Both 60 Vbeta primers and 13 Jbeta primers went into the PCR. TCRdb's table, derived via immunoSEQ multiplex PCR, lists solely in-frame clones and lacks some. The sample carries 95,000 to 150,000 clones, roughly 80% recorded once. The chain has TRBV5-1 and TRBJ2-7, with D maybe TRBD2 (5 bases). The receptor comes from a female donor in good health and CMV-seropositive. Specimen: PBMCs. The DNA of the CDR3 is TGCGCCAGCAGCTTGGGGTGGTCTGAGGGCTACGAGCAGTACTTC. As protein: CASSLGWSEGYEQYF.